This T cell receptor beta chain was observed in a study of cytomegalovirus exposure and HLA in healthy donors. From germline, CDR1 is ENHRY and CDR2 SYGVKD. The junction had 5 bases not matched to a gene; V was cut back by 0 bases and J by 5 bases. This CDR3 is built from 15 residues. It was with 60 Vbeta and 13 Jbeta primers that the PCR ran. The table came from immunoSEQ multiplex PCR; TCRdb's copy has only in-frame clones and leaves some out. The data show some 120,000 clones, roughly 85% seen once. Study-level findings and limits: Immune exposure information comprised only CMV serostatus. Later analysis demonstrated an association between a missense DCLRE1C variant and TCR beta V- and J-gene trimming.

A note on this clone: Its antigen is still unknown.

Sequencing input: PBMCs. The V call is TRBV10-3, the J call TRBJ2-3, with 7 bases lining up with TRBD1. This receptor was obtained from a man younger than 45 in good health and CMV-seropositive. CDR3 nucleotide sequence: TGTGCCATCAGTGAGTCGAAGGGGGCCGGAGATACGCAGTATTTT. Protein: CAISESKGAGDTQYF.